This T cell receptor beta chain came from a study of technical replicates of blood from several donors. Sequenced by immunoSEQ multiplex PCR; TCRdb stores in-frame clones only, minus some. The sample includes 95,000 or so clones, approximately 95% seen only once; the top ten take 0.3% to 0.35%. J lost 6 bases, V lost 0 bases, and 5 bases had no gene match. The CDR3 runs to 14 residues. Germline V gene data show CDR1 as SGHTS and CDR2 as YDEGEE. Material for sequencing was T cells isolated from PBMCs. This TCR came from a human donor in good health. The chain couples TRBV5-8 to TRBJ2-7; 8 bases line up with TRBD1. The CDR3 region has the DNA TGTGCCAGCAGCTTGGGGACAGGGACCGGCGAGCAGTACTTC. Its protein product is CASSLGTGTGEQYF. The full variable domain, rest sourced from reference TRBV5-8 and TRBJ2-7, is EAGVTQSPTHLIKTRGQQATLRCSPISGHTSVYWYQQALGLGLQFLLWYDEGEERNRGNFPPRFSGRQFPNYSSELNVNALELEDSALYLCASSLGTGTGEQYFGPGTRLTVT.